These 5 T cell receptor beta chains were all obtained from the same sample, sequenced in a study of OX40 agonist ivuxolimab in advanced cancers. Generated by immunoSEQ multiplex PCR, the TCRdb table keeps only in-frame clones and is missing some. This sample has some 100,000 clones, with approximately 81% found just once. The sequences come from CD4+ or CD8+ T cells sorted from blood, collected in a trial of the OX40 agonist ivuxolimab. Receptors originate from an adult with an advanced solid tumor such as melanoma, head and neck, liver or kidney cancer.

The chain employs TRBV4-3 and TRBJ1-6; 10 bases map to TRBD1. The V gene's germline CDR1 is LGHNA and CDR2 YSLEER. The CDR3 has 15 residues. Trimming removed 5 bases from V and 7 bases from J; junction bases left unmatched: 5. The CDR3 DNA follows: TGCGCCAGCAGCGAGGGACAGGGGTTGAATTCACCCCTCCACTTT. Its translation is CASSEGQGLNSPLHF.

The chain employs TRBV6-5 and TRBJ1-1; the D gene is possibly TRBD1 (6 bases). Trimming cost V 7 bases and J 12 bases, with 18 bases left between them. The CDR3 totals 12 residues. Germline loops: CDR1 MNHEY, CDR2 SVGAGI. DNA for the CDR3: TGTGCCAGCACCGCTACGGTAGGGGGAACTTTCTTT. As protein: CASTATVGGTFF.

The chain is built from TRBV19 and TRBJ2-2, with D perhaps TRBD2 (5 bases). The CDR3 sequence is 18 residues long. From germline, CDR1 is LNHDA and CDR2 SQIVND (reference sequence). The V end lost 0 bases, the J end lost 5 bases, and 19 bases lay between the germline ends. As DNA, the CDR3 is TGTGCCAGTAGTATAGATCCGACTACCCCCCTTGGAACCGGGGAGCTGTTTTTT. Encoded protein: CASSIDPTTPLGTGELFF. Combining the CDR3 with reference TRBV19 and TRBJ2-2 gives the whole variable domain DGGITQSPKYLFRKEGQNVTLSCEQNLNHDAMYWYRQDPGQGLRLIYYSQIVNDFQKGDIAEGYSVSREKKESFPLTVTSAQKNPTAFYLCASSIDPTTPLGTGELFFGEGSRLTVL.

V and J are TRBV15 and TRBJ2-5, with TRBD1 matching 9 bases. CDR3 length equals 15 residues. V lost 1 base and J lost 2; bases outside the gene matches: 2. Germline V lookup: CDR1 LNHNV, CDR2 YYDKDF (reference sequence). The CDR3 region is CATSRVDRGQETQYF. In nucleotides, the CDR3 is TGTGCCACCAGCAGAGTTGACAGGGGGCAAGAGACCCAGTACTTC.

The J gene is TRBJ1-6, the V gene TRBV5-4; D might be TRBD1 (6 bases). CDR3 length equals 15 residues. The ends were cut back, 4 bases at V and 7 bases at J, with 15 bases in the middle. CDR1 SGHNT and CDR2 YYREEE come from the germline V gene (reference sequence). The CDR3 reads CASSQAWGQNSPLHF. The CDR3 DNA reads as TGTGCCAGCAGCCAAGCCTGGGGACAAAATTCACCCCTCCACTTT.